This T cell receptor beta chain was captured by sequencing in a study of blood T cell repertoires in COVID-19 (dated by TCRdb to the early 2020s). For the wider study: Collaborator samples came from the United States, Italy and Spain and covered acute and convalescent phases of COVID-19. Where available, HLA class I and class II types were taken from metadata supplied by the sample provider and were not determined by assay-based typing. The samples were drawn from two sources: the first 160 participants of the ongoing ImmuneRACE study, and 1,200 or so subjects contributed by 6 global collaborators. Deeply sampled blood TCRbeta repertoires from subjects exposed to, actively infected with, or recovered from COVID-19 were included in the dataset. Sample metadata almost always included a de-identified subject ID, COVID-19 status, age in years and sex. The material from the prospective study consisted of cDNA or gDNA derived from T cells, B-cell-depleted T cells, or PBMCs. A freely available public database, intended as a resource for researchers studying the immune response to SARS-CoV-2, is where the repertoires were released. The paper's findings and limits, for the study overall: The quantity of clinical and demographic metadata differed by source and by participant and was supplied without curation.

TCRbeta CDR3 regions were amplified from genomic DNA by means of the immunoSEQ Assay, a bias-controlled multiplex PCR. The published analysis was carried out like this. The number of nucleated cells in each sample was estimated from the amplification of reference gene primers within the assay. Sequence reads were collapsed and filtered to measure the absolute abundance of every unique TCRbeta CDR3 rearrangement. Productive Simpson clonality was computed per sample as the square root of Simpson's diversity index over productive rearrangements. TCRdb limited this immuneACCESS table to in-frame rearrangements with V and J called. A share of clones is missing; checked studies link under half to unresolved V genes, and the rest is unexplained. V and J calls and clone size come straight from that table; D and trimming were deduced from the DNA. The sample table lists roughly 200,000 clones, 70% to 90% of them with a count of one. More than 4.5% of the sample lies in the top ten.

Whole blood was collected in K2EDTA tubes by collaborating institutions according to the institutions' own protocols. For TCRbeta analysis, collaborators shipped samples as frozen whole blood, isolated PBMCs, or DNA extracted from either of those sample types. Worth noting for this clone: It has no known antigen specificity. Qualities for individual bases were not recorded, and no much larger clone is one base off.

From its cysteine to its phenylalanine, the CDR3 spans 13 amino acids. CDR3 DNA only is kept here, 39 bases in frame from base 1. CDR1 and CDR2 were assigned from the germline V gene as MDHEN and SYDVKM. V sheds 5 bases and J sheds 4 bases, leaving 11 bases between their ends. Recombination joined TRBV28 with TRBJ1-2; the D gene assignment is ambiguous. The clonotype was recovered from a woman between 70 and 85 years old with active or convalescent COVID-19. The sequencing sample was made of peripheral blood. The CDR3 in this case is CASSDTFLYGYTF. The sequenced DNA: TGTGCCAGCAGTGACACTTTTCTCTATGGCTACACCTTC.